This entry is about one T cell receptor beta chain. TCRdb re-called the 5' RACE reads and shows each CDR3 protein once, DNA omitted. In total, the table holds about 140,000 distinct CDR3 sequences. There are 14 residues in the CDR3. Germline CDR1 reads MNHNS; CDR2 reads SASEGT. This entry comes from a study of monozygotic twins with inflammatory bowel disease. This chain joins TRBV6-1 and TRBJ1-1; the D call from TCRdb, TRBD1, cannot be confirmed without DNA. The sequence derives from a human donor with ulcerative colitis or Crohn's disease, or a healthy co-twin of an affected twin (not recorded which). The sample comprised blood. The CDR3 reads CASRAQDENTEAFF.